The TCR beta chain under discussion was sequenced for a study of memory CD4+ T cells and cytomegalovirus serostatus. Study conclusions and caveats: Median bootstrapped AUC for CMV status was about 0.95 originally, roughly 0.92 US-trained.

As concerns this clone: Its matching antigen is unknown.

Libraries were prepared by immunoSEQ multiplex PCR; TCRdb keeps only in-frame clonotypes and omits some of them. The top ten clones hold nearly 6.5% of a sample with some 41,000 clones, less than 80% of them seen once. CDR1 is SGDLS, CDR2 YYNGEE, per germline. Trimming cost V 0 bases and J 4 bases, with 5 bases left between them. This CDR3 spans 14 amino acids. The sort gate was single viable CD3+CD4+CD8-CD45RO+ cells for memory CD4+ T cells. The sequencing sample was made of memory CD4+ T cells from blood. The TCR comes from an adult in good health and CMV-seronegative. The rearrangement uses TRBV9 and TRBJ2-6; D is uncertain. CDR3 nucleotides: TGTGCCAGCAGCGTAGGGGCCGGGGCCAACGTCCTGACTTTC. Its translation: CASSVGAGANVLTF.